Only one count was recorded for the clone carrying this T cell receptor (beta chain). This sample was taken from a study of blood T cell repertoires in COVID-19. At the level of the study: The cDNA or gDNA used as material had been derived from T cells, B-cell-depleted T cells, or PBMCs.

Sequencing was performed with immunoSEQ multiplex PCR; in TCRdb, only in-frame clones are kept and a portion is missing. Of under 300,000 clones listed, 70% to 90% are singletons. Between the trimmed V and J ends, which lost 5 bases and 0 bases, there was a span of 17 bases. The CDR3 contains 17 residues. Germline V gene sequence: CDR1 SGHVS, CDR2 FNYEAQ. The genes are TRBV7-6 and TRBJ1-5, with D possibly matching TRBD1 (6 bases). The receptor was derived from a woman in her twenties or thirties with active or convalescent COVID-19. The sample was peripheral blood. The CDR3 nucleotides read TGTGCCAGCAGCCCCCCCAGGGGACATAGTAGCAATCAGCCCCAGCATTTT. Translated: CASSPPRGHSSNQPQHF.